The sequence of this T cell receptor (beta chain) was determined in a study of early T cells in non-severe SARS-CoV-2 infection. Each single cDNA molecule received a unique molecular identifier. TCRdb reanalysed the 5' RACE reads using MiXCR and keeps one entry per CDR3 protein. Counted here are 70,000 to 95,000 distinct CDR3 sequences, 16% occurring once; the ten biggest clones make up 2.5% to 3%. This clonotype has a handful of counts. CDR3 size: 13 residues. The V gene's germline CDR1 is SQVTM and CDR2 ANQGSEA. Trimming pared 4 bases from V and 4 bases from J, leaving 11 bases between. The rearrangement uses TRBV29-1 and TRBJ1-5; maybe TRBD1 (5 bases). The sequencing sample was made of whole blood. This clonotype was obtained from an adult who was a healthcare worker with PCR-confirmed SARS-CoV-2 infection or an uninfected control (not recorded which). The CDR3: CSVGGHWNQPQHF. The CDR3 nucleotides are TGCAGCGTTGGTGGACACTGGAATCAGCCCCAGCATTTT.